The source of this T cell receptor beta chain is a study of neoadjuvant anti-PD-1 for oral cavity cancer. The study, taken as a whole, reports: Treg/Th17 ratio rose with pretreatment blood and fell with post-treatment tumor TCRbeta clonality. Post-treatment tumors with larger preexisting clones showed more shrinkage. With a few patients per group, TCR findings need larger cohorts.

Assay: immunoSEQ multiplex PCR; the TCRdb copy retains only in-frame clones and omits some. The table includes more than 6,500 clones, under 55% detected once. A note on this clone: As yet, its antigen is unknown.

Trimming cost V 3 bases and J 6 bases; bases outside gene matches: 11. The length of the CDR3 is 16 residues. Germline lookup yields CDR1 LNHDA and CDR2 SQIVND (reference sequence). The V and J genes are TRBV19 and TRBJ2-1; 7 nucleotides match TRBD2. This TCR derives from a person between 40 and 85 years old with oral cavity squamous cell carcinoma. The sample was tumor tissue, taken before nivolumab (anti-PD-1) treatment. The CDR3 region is CASSIGRPQRGNEQFF. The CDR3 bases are TGTGCCAGTAGTATTGGAAGGCCCCAGCGGGGCAATGAGCAGTTCTTC.